Listed here is a single TCR beta chain. Its target antigen remains unknown. No qualities accompany the bases; no much larger clone lies one base away. The data derive from a study of cytomegalovirus exposure and HLA in healthy donors (dated by TCRdb to 2017 to 2019). As for the study more broadly: An earlier analysis of 550 to 700 of the donors reported approximately 290 Gb of sequence data and more than 90 million unique TCR beta sequences from about 200 million T cells. Approximately 310 gigabases of sequencing data and tens of millions of unique TCR sequences were included in an early release covering 550 to 800 HLA-typed donors. Among the roughly 400 genotyped donors, approximately 82% belonged to the genetic ancestry cluster associated with self-reported Caucasian donors. The study aimed to test whether cataloging public T cell receptors could reveal signatures of past pathogen exposure. The study used immunosequencing to profile the T cell repertoires of 600 to 850 subjects and linked those repertoires to cytomegalovirus serostatus. Along with the approximately 700-subject first cohort, a separate validation cohort of over a hundred different subjects was used. High-throughput TCR immunosequencing, statistical association of individual TCRs with disease status, and machine learning were combined to predict cytomegalovirus infection status. In a later analysis, previously published TCR beta repertoires from 670 or so donors were re-analyzed and high-resolution HLA genotyping was added so that TCR occurrence patterns could be studied. Rather than using new phenotypic data, the later analysis identified candidate immune exposures from TCR beta sequences and from how often those sequences occurred across donors. An earlier analysis of 587 of the donors used high-throughput TCR beta sequencing to judge whether each TCR beta V gene segment behaved as functional or pseudogenic. Donor age, sex, ethnicity and CMV serostatus were compiled alongside the repertoire data. In a later genetic analysis, genome-wide SNP genotypes for about three fifths of the 666 donors were used, and that subset was treated as a discovery cohort. Every discovery cohort repertoire had been produced on one sequencing platform. HLA typing covered class I and class II loci at four-digit resolution. Typing coverage varied by locus: 629-630 donors for A, B, C, DRB1 and DQB1; approximately 560 for DQA1; about 600 for DPA1; approximately 470 for DPB1. Because of strong linkage in the cohort, four or five DR-DQ haplotypes were treated as single units for association and clustering. Among some 400 genotyped donors of the cohort, an average of approximately 200,000 unique TCR beta nucleotide sequences was sequenced per donor, of which about 19% were non-productive.

Overall study results and their limits: Because counts were too low, about 18 rarely observed V segments, including chromosome 9 orphons, were excluded from the earlier analysis of 587 of the donors. Several of the top co-occurrence clusters appeared to be linked to parvovirus B19, influenza, CMV and Epstein-Barr virus, according to a later analysis. The study gave a list of some 150 TCR beta chains associated with cytomegalovirus. A further reported finding was that TCR beta sequences accurately predicted the HLA-A and HLA-B alleles for most subjects in the first cohort. According to a later analysis, most CMV-associated TCR beta chains appeared to be HLA-restricted, and the HLA associations seemed to be driven largely by CMV exposure. In a later analysis, the rate of TCR association differed among HLA loci, with DRB1 alleles having the most associated TCRs and HLA-C alleles having the fewest. In this cohort, only TCR beta chains were sequenced, and detectable features were limited by the absence of alpha or paired-chain data. In an earlier analysis of more than 450 of the donors, most TCR beta V segments were observed in productive rearrangements about 90% or about 30% of the time, broadly matching IMGT annotations. It was suggested by the authors that the approach could potentially be generalized to other disease states and immunological phenotypes. In a later analysis, HLA-associated TCR beta chains showed more clonal expansion and lower generation probabilities than non-associated chains that were equally common. At a false discovery rate of 0.05, a later analysis linked about 16,000 TCR beta sequences to specific HLA alleles. In vitro tests confirmed that a few of the cytomegalovirus-associated TCR beta chains recognize cytomegalovirus antigens. A cluster of highly shared sequence variants was judged likely to be a technical artifact of the sequencing pipeline. Assigning TCR associations to individual alleles was difficult when HLA alleles, especially DR and DQ, strongly co-occurred. CMV serostatus was the only immune exposure information available for the cohort. A later genetic analysis reported fewer N-insertions in productive TCRs among donors in an Asian-associated ancestry cluster than the roughly 700-donor mean. A later genetic analysis associated a missense DCLRE1C variant with V-gene and J-gene trimming of TCR beta chains, and an independent cohort replicated the association. The classifier was reported to diagnose cytomegalovirus status with high specificity and sensitivity in both the original cohort and the validation cohort. Sequencing depth was assumed to be roughly uniform across donors in the presence/absence analyses, though that assumption may not hold. HLA typing was unavailable for some donors at each locus, so association tests used only the typed subset. Correlated functional status among segregating V segments might reflect linkage disequilibrium, but an unknown experimental factor could not be ruled out. While some public TCRs were present in many individuals, most TCR sequences turned up only very rarely across donors.

In total, 600 or so healthy bone marrow donors made up the cohort. All cohort members were sampled while nominally healthy, although unrecorded immune exposures were likely present. The donor tested CMV seropositive and was one of the 289 seropositive cohort members. A peripheral blood sample was collected from each donor, and TCR beta sequencing was performed on peripheral blood mononuclear cells. Genomic DNA extraction from the blood cell samples was performed with the Qiagen DNeasy Blood Extraction Kit. Library method: the immunoSEQ multiplex PCR assay. For the multiplex PCR, a mixture combining 60 forward primers for TCR Vbeta segments and 13 reverse primers for TCR Jbeta segments was used. Amplification of the CDR3 region of rearranged TCR beta genes was performed with a multiplex PCR assay on genomic DNA. The Illumina HiSeq System was used to sequence the amplified TCR beta libraries as 87-base-pair reads. The published analysis was carried out like this. A later analysis tallied roughly 80 million unique TCR beta chains across the 610 or so repertoires, and approximately 12 million of those chains were shared by two or more donors. Raw reads were error-corrected and collapsed into unique sequences by a nearest-neighbor algorithm in which closely related sequences were merged to remove PCR and sequencing errors. Alignment of CDR3 sequences to IMGT reference sequences was used to assign V, D and J gene segments. For a sequence to be retained, a match of at least six nucleotides to both a V gene segment and a J gene segment was required. Rearrangements were called productive when the CDR3 lacked stop codons and stayed in frame with V and J; all others were non-productive. Following IMGT convention, CDR3 was defined as the stretch from the second conserved V-encoded cysteine to the conserved J-encoded phenylalanine. In an earlier analysis of more than 550 of the donors, sequences lacking an unambiguous match to a single V gene segment were excluded. An earlier analysis of about 590 of the donors classified V segments as functional when productive rearrangements were above 56.7% and as segregating when the standard deviation between donors was above 5%. A statistical classification framework was built to diagnose cytomegalovirus status from the catalog of TCR beta chain sequences. In a later analysis, TCR nucleotide sequences were compared against IMGT/GENE-DB human TR gene sequences so that V and J genes could be assigned. Using the TCRdist pipeline, a later analysis assigned CDR3 sequences along with most-parsimonious VDJ recombination scenarios. In a later analysis, each TCR beta chain was defined by its CDR3 amino acid sequence together with its V-gene family, and reads without a unique V-gene family were excluded. A later analysis removed 592 highly shared, low-generation-probability nucleotide sequences to deal with suspected cross-contamination and a sequencing artifact. For each public chain, a later analysis derived a clonal expansion index from normalized ranks of inferred template counts within each repertoire. Generation probabilities in a later analysis came from a VDJ recombination model fitted to out-of-frame rearrangements, and those results were checked against IGoR. Hypergeometric tests were used in a later analysis to score TCR-TCR, TCR-HLA and TCR-CMV co-occurrence, with a repertoire-size bias correction applied to the TCR pairs. To estimate false discovery rates, a later analysis permuted the HLA or CMV assignments 20 times. In a later analysis, co-occurring TCRs were grouped with DBSCAN, and TCRdist sequence similarity was added when clustering was performed within HLA-allele-positive subsets. Repertoires with fewer than 30,000 or more than 120,000 public chains were left out of co-occurrence clustering, as were four to six repertoires with anomalous nucleotide sharing. This is the immuneACCESS table as TCRdb keeps it, with only in-frame sequences that have V and J called. A part of the clones is gone; compared with another copy, unresolved V genes explain less than half, and the rest is unexplained. V, J and clone size are those of that table, while D and trimming were read from the DNA. Present in this sample are roughly 130,000 clones, less than 85% of which were seen just once. The ten largest clones represent less than 2.5% of the sample.

The receptor's source is a woman in her 40s in good health and CMV-seropositive. Sequenced material: PBMCs.

The sequence in DNA is TGCGCCAGCAGCTCCGGGACAGGGGGGCTCGGGCAGTTCTTC. Its protein is CASSSGTGGLGQFF. This receptor chain uses TRBV5-1 and TRBJ2-1, with 11 bases in between that match TRBD1. From the cysteine up to the phenylalanine, the CDR3 has a length of 14 residues. Of the read, only the CDR3 DNA is kept; its 42 bases are in frame from base 1. Ends trimmed: V by 3 bases, J by 12 bases; bases unmatched to a gene: 8. The germline V gene yields SGHRS for CDR1 and YFSETQ for CDR2.